This passage covers 27 T cell receptor beta chains from one sample sequenced in a study of radiation and T cells in renal cell carcinoma. Some clones are missing from TCRdb's copy, which holds only in-frame ones; the method was immunoSEQ multiplex PCR. This sample has more than 75,000 clones, with about 86% found just once. The time point is: blood 2 weeks post-SBRT. Treatment indicated: 15 Gy SBRT to primary tumor, nephrectomy 4 weeks later. The sequencing used blood, collected from a patient whose treatment included radiotherapy and nephrectomy. The source of these receptors is a woman aged 45-60 years with renal cell carcinoma.

This chain uses TRBV5-4 with TRBJ2-7, with 12 bases lining up with TRBD2. The V and J ends lost 4 bases and 7 bases, in that order; junction bases with no gene match: 12. The CDR3 loop spans 16 amino acids. Germline V CDR1 and CDR2: SGHNT, YYREEE (reference sequence). The chain's CDR3 is CASSISSGRASWEQYF. DNA for the CDR3: TGTGCCAGCAGCATTTCTAGCGGGAGGGCCTCATGGGAGCAGTACTTC.

The chain is built from TRBV7-2 and TRBJ1-1; TRBD1 is a possible D gene (5 bases). With 3 bases removed from V and 1 base from J, the gap between germline ends came to 12 bases. CDR1 SGHTA and CDR2 FQGNSA come from the germline V gene. CDR3 length: 15 amino acids. In DNA, the CDR3 is TGTGCCAGCAGCTTTCGTACAGGCGGGAACACTGAAGCTTTCTTT. It is translated as CASSFRTGGNTEAFF.

The chain is built from TRBV19 and TRBJ2-6, with TRBD1 matching over 10 bases. CDR1 is LNHDA, CDR2 SQIVND, per germline (reference sequence). This CDR3 comprises 18 residues. The trim removed 6 bases at V and 1 base at J, leaving 9 bases unmatched. CDR3 loop: CASSRTRQGASGANVLTF. Written as DNA, the CDR3 is TGTGCCAGTAGCAGGACCAGACAGGGGGCATCTGGGGCCAACGTCCTGACTTTC.

The rearrangement joins TRBV10-1 to TRBJ2-3; 9 bases align to TRBD1. The CDR3 contains 14 residues. The germline V gene has CDR1 WNHNN and CDR2 SYGVQD (reference sequence). The V segment lost 5 bases and the J segment 7 bases; nucleotides outside the gene matches: 7. CDR3 sequence (DNA): TGCGCCAGCAGTTCGGGGGGACAGGGCAATACGCAGTATTTT. Encoded protein: CASSSGGQGNTQYF.

This clone has more than one count but fewer than ten. This chain connects TRBV7-8 to TRBJ2-2; no clear D gene. The V gene's germline CDR1 is SGHVS and CDR2 FQNEAQ. The CDR3 runs 14 residues. The V end lost 5 bases, the J end lost 1 base, and 8 bases lay between the germline ends. The CDR3 loop reads CASSVTGNTGELFF. The CDR3 DNA is TGTGCCAGCAGCGTTACGGGGAACACCGGGGAGCTGTTTTTT.

This sequence joins TRBV9 and TRBJ2-7, with 10 bases identical to TRBD1. Germline assignment: CDR1 SGDLS and CDR2 YYNGEE. Unmatched junction bases numbered 6, after V lost 0 bases and J lost 3 bases. There are 16 residues in the CDR3. CDR3 bases: TGTGCCAGCAGCGTAGGTCTTGGGGACAGGGGCTACGAGCAGTACTTC. This translates into CASSVGLGDRGYEQYF.

The chain uses TRBV6-5 and TRBJ1-1; 9 nucleotides line up with TRBD1. Germline V gene data show CDR1 as MNHEY and CDR2 as SVGAGI. Germline trimming cut 5 bases from V and 1 base from J; bases unmatched to any gene: 5. The CDR3 is made up of 15 amino acids. The CDR3 DNA sequence: TGTGCCAGCAGTCGATGGACAGGGGAGAACACTGAAGCTTTCTTT. The encoded protein is CASSRWTGENTEAFF.

The gene calls are TRBV4-1 and TRBJ1-2, with D uncertain. The CDR3 is 14 amino acids. Trimming cost V 0 bases and J 4 bases, with 9 bases left between them. Germline-derived CDR1 and CDR2 are MGHRA and YSYEKL. CDR3 loop: CASSQERGTYGYTF. DNA for the CDR3: TGCGCCAGCAGCCAAGAACGGGGTACCTATGGCTACACCTTC.

This sequence joins TRBV5-8 and TRBJ2-7; TRBD2 aligns across 7 bases. The trim removed 0 bases at V and 7 bases at J, leaving 13 bases unmatched. Germline V gene lookup returns CDR1 SGHTS and CDR2 YDEGEE. This CDR3 contains 16 residues. The CDR3 region is CASSLEGGSYGGEQYF. The DNA of the CDR3 is TGTGCCAGCAGCTTGGAGGGAGGGTCCTACGGAGGGGAGCAGTACTTC.

V gene TRBV10-3 combines with J gene TRBJ2-1; TRBD2 agrees at 12 bases. The CDR3 totals 13 residues. V lost 9 bases to trimming and J lost 11 bases; unmatched junction nucleotides: 8. The germline V gene encodes CDR1 ENHRY and CDR2 SYGVKD. CDR3 protein: CAINGLAGSKQFF. Written as DNA, the CDR3 is TGTGCCATAAACGGACTAGCGGGAAGTAAGCAGTTCTTC.

The chain combines TRBV4-3 with TRBJ1-2; 11 bases align to TRBD1. V was pared by 2 bases and J by 4 bases, with 6 bases of the junction left unmatched. Germline lookup yields CDR1 LGHNA and CDR2 YSLEER. The CDR3 covers 16 residues. The CDR3 loop is CASSQPGTGGGYGYTF. The CDR3 DNA sequence: TGCGCCAGCAGCCAACCCGGGACAGGGGGAGGCTATGGCTACACCTTC.

The CDR3 protein is CASSVEGSRGREKLFF. CDR3 in DNA: TGTGCCAGCAGCGTAGAGGGATCCAGAGGTCGAGAAAAACTGTTTTTT. The chain is built from TRBV9 and TRBJ1-4; unclear D gene. CDR3 length: 16 amino acids. V lost 0 bases and J 8 bases, leaving 17 bases between the germline ends. Per germline, CDR1 SGDLS and CDR2 YYNGEE.

V gene TRBV4-1 combines with J gene TRBJ2-7; possibly TRBD1 for D (6 bases). Germline V CDR1 and CDR2: MGHRA, YSYEKL. V lost 0 bases, J lost 5 bases, and 8 bases lay in between. The CDR3 has 13 amino acids. CDR3 region: CASSQDYRDEQYF. The CDR3 bases are TGCGCCAGCAGCCAAGACTACAGGGACGAGCAGTACTTC.

The CDR3 DNA reads TGTGCCAGTAGTATAGATTGGCAGGTGAACACTGAAGCTTTCTTT. It translates to CASSIDWQVNTEAFF. The chain combines TRBV19 with TRBJ1-1, with D uncertain. The CDR3 covers 15 residues. Trimming cost V 0 bases and J 0 bases, with 8 bases left between them. Germline V lookup: CDR1 LNHDA, CDR2 SQIVND (reference sequence).

The DNA for the CDR3 is TGTGCCAGCAGCGATGGGGGGACAGCTAGTTACTACGAGCAGTACTTC. Its translation is CASSDGGTASYYEQYF. The V and J genes are TRBV9 and TRBJ2-7; maybe TRBD1 (7 bases). Trimming took off 3 bases at V and 3 bases at J, with 19 bases between the two ends. The CDR3 is 16 amino acids. Germline CDR1 is SGDLS and CDR2 is YYNGEE.

J is TRBJ2-1 and V is TRBV27; possibly TRBD2 for D (6 bases). This CDR3 is built from 15 residues. Germline CDR1 is MNHEY and CDR2 is SMNVEV (reference sequence). Between the trimmed V and J ends, which lost 0 bases and 6 bases, there was a span of 12 bases. CDR3 residues: CASSLSGDWINEQFF. The CDR3 DNA reads TGTGCCAGCAGTTTATCAGGGGACTGGATCAATGAGCAGTTCTTC.

This sequence joins TRBV11-3 and TRBJ2-1; 8 bases are a match to TRBD2. This CDR3 has 17 amino acids. Germline trimming cut 4 bases from V and 4 bases from J; bases unmatched to any gene: 12. Looked up from germline, CDR1 is SGHNT and CDR2 is YENEEA. CDR3 residues: CASSSPVGRGGYNEQFF. The DNA for the CDR3 is TGTGCCAGCAGCTCCCCGGTAGGTCGGGGGGGATACAATGAGCAGTTCTTC.

CDR3 region: CASSQEGPRYRGLETQYF. CDR3 DNA: TGTGCCAGCAGCCAAGAGGGGCCCCGGTACAGGGGGTTGGAGACCCAGTACTTC. This chain joins TRBV4-2 and TRBJ2-5, with 8 positions matching TRBD1. Germline V CDR1 and CDR2: LGHNA, YNFKEQ. The CDR3 sequence is 18 residues long. Trimming cost V 0 bases and J 5 bases; bases outside gene matches: 14.

This sequence joins TRBV4-3 and TRBJ2-3; D not resolved. CDR1 is LGHNA, CDR2 YSLEER, per germline. This CDR3 spans 18 amino acids. Deletions cut 0 bases from V and 0 bases from J, with 16 bases between. CDR3 nucleotides: TGCGCCAGCAGCCAAGATGGAGTAGGCAGACCTAGCACAGATACGCAGTATTTT. Protein: CASSQDGVGRPSTDTQYF.

The chain combines TRBV5-5 with TRBJ2-5; 7 nucleotides match TRBD1. After removal of 4 bases from V and 2 bases from J, the junction contained 5 bases not matched to a gene. Germline V CDR1 and CDR2: SGHKS, YYEKEE (reference sequence). CDR3 size: 14 residues. CDR3 in amino acids: CASSTGTAQETQYF. The CDR3 coding sequence is TGTGCCAGCAGCACCGGGACAGCACAAGAGACCCAGTACTTC.

J is TRBJ2-5 and V is TRBV30, with 9 bases that match TRBD2. Germline loops: CDR1 GTSNPN, CDR2 SVGIG (reference sequence). The CDR3 loop spans 18 amino acids. V lost 4 bases, J lost 1 base, and 16 bases stayed unmatched. The CDR3 nucleotides are TGTGCCTGGATAAGATATTGCGGGAGGGGAAATTGCCAAGAGACCCAGTACTTC. It yields the protein CAWIRYCGRGNCQETQYF.

The V and J genes are TRBV9 and TRBJ2-2, with D unresolved. The ends were cut back, 0 bases at V and 4 bases at J, with 7 bases in the middle. Germline CDR1 is SGDLS and CDR2 is YYNGEE. CDR3 length: 14 amino acids. Here the CDR3 DNA reads TGTGCCAGCAGCGTAGCTGACTCCACCGGGGAGCTGTTTTTT. This encodes CASSVADSTGELFF. Complete variable domain (other parts from reference TRBV9 and TRBJ2-2): DSGVTQTPKHLITATGQRVTLRCSPRSGDLSVYWYQQSLDQGLQFLIQYYNGEERAKGNILERFSAQQFPDLHSELNLSSLELGDSALYFCASSVADSTGELFFGEGSRLTVL.

J is TRBJ1-3 and V is TRBV9; unclear D gene. Germline V gene sequence: CDR1 SGDLS, CDR2 YYNGEE. This CDR3 spans 13 amino acids. The V gene lost 0 bases and the J gene lost 9 bases, with 10 bases spanning the gap. The CDR3 spells CASSVAAEGTIYF. The CDR3 region has the DNA TGTGCCAGCAGCGTAGCGGCCGAAGGCACCATATATTTT.

This chain joins TRBV7-2 and TRBJ1-5; no reliable D call. The CDR3 is 16 residues long. The ends were cut back, 2 bases at V and 5 bases at J, with 16 bases in the middle. Germline CDR1 and CDR2: SGHTA and FQGNSA. The DNA for the CDR3 is TGTGCCAGCAGCTTAAGTGTTTCGGCAGTGCATCAGCCCCAGCATTTT. It codes for CASSLSVSAVHQPQHF.

The CDR3: CASSLAGLHEKLFF. In DNA, the CDR3 is TGTGCCAGCAGCTTGGCCGGCTTACATGAAAAACTGTTTTTT. The gene calls are TRBV5-8 and TRBJ1-4; D is ambiguous. Germline loops: CDR1 SGHTS, CDR2 YDEGEE. The V gene lost 0 bases and the J gene lost 6 bases, with 9 bases spanning the gap. The CDR3 contains 14 residues. The entire variable domain, with the rest obtained from reference TRBV5-8 and TRBJ1-4, is as follows: EAGVTQSPTHLIKTRGQQATLRCSPISGHTSVYWYQQALGLGLQFLLWYDEGEERNRGNFPPRFSGRQFPNYSSELNVNALELEDSALYLCASSLAGLHEKLFFGSGTQLSVL.

This clone was counted a few times. This chain connects TRBV30 to TRBJ2-4; D possibly matches TRBD1 or TRBD2 (5 bases each). V lost 1 base, J lost 5 bases, and 18 bases lay in between. Per germline, CDR1 GTSNPN and CDR2 SVGIG (reference sequence). CDR3 length: 16 amino acids. CDR3 bases: TGTGCCTGGAGTGCGACGGGGCGGCAGGGCGAAAACATTCAGTACTTC. It codes for CAWSATGRQGENIQYF.

V and J are TRBV6-5 and TRBJ1-1; 7 bases match TRBD1. Germline values: CDR1 MNHEY, CDR2 SVGAGI. V trimming: 2 bases; J trimming: 1 base; junction bases outside the gene matches: 1. The CDR3 runs 14 residues. CDR3 sequence reads: CASSYDRENTEAFF. CDR3 DNA sequence: TGTGCCAGCAGTTACGACAGGGAGAACACTGAAGCTTTCTTT.